This entry lists 27 T cell receptor beta chains sequenced from one sample in a study of Graves' ophthalmopathy and Graves' hyperthyroidism (dated by TCRdb to the late 2010s). Sequencing took place on an Illumina HiSeq 2000. TCR beta CDR3 regions were amplified from RNA transcripts for repertoire sequencing. HTBI primers and the Qiagen OneStep RT-PCR kit were used in a first-round RT-PCR, which was followed by a second-round multiplex PCR, size selection and purification. TCRdb redid the processing of the public reads, applying fastp at Q25 and MiXCR, and retained in-frame beta chains. Merged by CDR3 protein, the rows form single entries marked with the most common genes and DNA. In this sample the table shows about 1.2 million distinct CDR3 sequences, 35% to 40% of which occur a single time. The ten largest clones represent around 10% of the sample. The material sequenced was peripheral blood or thyroid tissue (not recorded which). Every receptor here comes from an adult man with Graves' hyperthyroidism.

The table lists this clonotype with many counts. The gene calls are TRBV7-7 and TRBJ2-5; D might be TRBD2 (6 bases). This CDR3 has 13 amino acids. Between the trimmed V and J ends, which lost 8 bases and 5 bases, there was a span of 15 bases. From germline, CDR1 is SSHAT and CDR2 FNYEAQ (reference sequence). CDR3 loop: CASGTGGTETQYF. CDR3 bases: TGTGCCAGCGGCACCGGGGGTACGGAGACCCAGTACTTC.

Concerning this clonotype itself: The CDR3 ends on some other residue instead of the conserved phenylalanine or tryptophan, so this is likely a read error. The DNA is omitted, as the CDR3 cannot be located on it reliably, and the CDR3 follows TCRdb's listing. The V gene is TRBV6-5, the J gene TRBJ1-2. Germline CDR1 MNHEY, CDR2 SVGAGI. With termini counted, the CDR3 has 10 amino acids. This CDR3 is CASRGGGKTL.

This chain connects TRBV2 to TRBJ2-5; D gene ambiguous. The V gene lost 5 bases and the J gene lost 7 bases, with 20 bases spanning the gap. The CDR3 runs 15 residues. Per germline, CDR1 SNHLY and CDR2 FYNNEI. The DNA of the CDR3 is TGTGCCAGCAGTTTAGGGCAGACCATAAAGGGGACCCAGTACTTC. Its translation: CASSLGQTIKGTQYF.

This clonotype appeared many times. The rearrangement links TRBV12-3 or TRBV12-4 to TRBJ1-6; D is uncertain. The CDR3 is 13 residues long. V was cut by 2 bases and J by 9 bases, with 8 bases left in between. In DNA form, the CDR3 reads TGTGCCAGCAGTTTATTGGAGGGTTCACCCCTCCACTTT. This translates into CASSLLEGSPLHF.

The chain uses TRBV12-3 or TRBV12-4 and TRBJ1-6; weak D call: TRBD1 (6 bases). CDR3 length equals 15 residues. The V gene lost 5 bases and the J gene lost 8 bases, with 16 bases spanning the gap. For the CDR3, the DNA is TGTGCCAGCAGTCCAGGCCCGGACAGTTATTCACCCCTCCACTTT. Translation: CASSPGPDSYSPLHF.

Comments on this clonotype: The junction differs from germline at one of its ends, possibly a read error. The J gene is TRBJ1-6, the V gene TRBV19; TRBD1 aligns across 10 bases. The CDR3 totals 14 residues. The V gene's germline CDR1 is LNHDA and CDR2 SQIVND (reference sequence). The CDR3 DNA reads as TGTGCCAGCAGTACAGGACAGGGGGACTCACCCCTCCACTTT. This sequence encodes CASSTGQGDSPLHF.

In its sample, this clonotype was seen many times. V and J are TRBV7-9 and TRBJ1-1; no clear D. Germline CDR1 SEHNR, CDR2 FQNEAQ (reference sequence). CDR3 length: 12 amino acids. Trimming took off 3 bases at V and 6 bases at J, with 8 bases between the two ends. CDR3 coding DNA: TGTGCCAGCAGCTTCGGGTTGGCTGAAGCTTTCTTT. Residues: CASSFGLAEAFF.

This clonotype has a handful of counts. The rearrangement uses TRBV30 and TRBJ2-2; D is ambiguous. This CDR3 has 12 residues. Germline V gene lookup returns CDR1 GTSNPN and CDR2 SVGIG (reference sequence). V was trimmed by 7 bases and J by 7 bases, leaving 13 bases between them. The CDR3: CASKKPGGELFF. CDR3 coding DNA: TGTGCCTCGAAAAAGCCGGGCGGGGAGCTGTTTTTT.

Remarks on this clonotype: This may be a read error, as it is one base from a much larger clone. The chain carries TRBV12-3 or TRBV12-4 and TRBJ1-2; no clear D. The CDR3 spans 12 residues. Trimming removed 1 base from V and 8 bases from J, with 8 bases in between. This CDR3 reads CASSLVAQGYTF. CDR3 nucleotides: TGTGCCAGCAGTTTAGTCGCCCAAGGCTACACCTTC.

This clonotype was detected a few times. The chain joins TRBV2 to TRBJ2-7, with 7 bases lining up with TRBD1. The germline gives CDR1 SNHLY, CDR2 FYNNEI. The CDR3 runs 13 residues. V lost 5 bases to trimming and J lost 5 bases; unmatched junction nucleotides: 6. CDR3 nucleotides: TGTGCCAGCAGTAAGCAACAGGGGCACGAGCAGTACTTC. Protein product: CASSKQQGHEQYF.

This clonotype was observed at least ten times. The chain is built from TRBV10-2 and TRBJ2-7, with 7 bases matching TRBD1. Germline loops: CDR1 WSHSY, CDR2 SAAADI. There are 12 residues in the CDR3. The V gene end was trimmed by 6 bases and the J gene end by 3 bases; junction bases not matched to a gene: 2. CDR3: CASRQGIYEQYF. The CDR3 DNA sequence: TGCGCCAGCAGACAGGGGATCTACGAGCAGTACTTC.

The chain carries TRBV10-3 and TRBJ1-5; D perhaps matches TRBD1 (6 bases). CDR1 and CDR2 from the germline V gene are ENHRY and SYGVKD. V lost 3 bases and J lost 0, with 9 bases in between. The CDR3 runs to 15 residues. The CDR3 region has the DNA TGTGCCATCAGTGACACAGGGAATAGCAATCAGCCCCAGCATTTT. Encoded protein: CAISDTGNSNQPQHF.

The gene calls are TRBV6-2 or TRBV6-3 and TRBJ1-5; perhaps TRBD1 as D (5 bases). This CDR3 region has 17 residues. Germline V gene sequence: CDR1 MNHEY, CDR2 SVGEGT. V lost 7 bases and J lost 0, with 19 bases in between. In DNA form, the CDR3 reads TGTGCCAGCACTCCACGCCTTCAGGGTTATAGCAATCAGCCCCAGCATTTT. Protein product: CASTPRLQGYSNQPQHF.

This clonotype was observed many times. The chain couples TRBV7-8 to TRBJ2-5; the match to TRBD2 covers 7 bases. Trimming removed 0 bases from V and 4 bases from J; junction bases left unmatched: 11. CDR1 is SGHVS and CDR2 is FQNEAQ in the germline V gene. The CDR3 loop spans 17 amino acids. CDR3 amino acids: CASSLAPGWDYGETQYF. CDR3 DNA: TGTGCCAGCAGCTTAGCCCCCGGTTGGGACTATGGAGAGACCCAGTACTTC.

The sample holds many counts of this clonotype. The CDR3 is CATSRDDSGANVLTF. DNA for the CDR3: TGTGCCACCAGCAGAGATGACTCTGGGGCCAACGTCCTGACTTTC. This chain connects TRBV15 to TRBJ2-6; no clear D. This CDR3 is 15 amino acids long. Trimming took 0 bases from V and 0 from J, leaving 3 bases between them. CDR1 and CDR2 (germline): LNHNV, YYDKDF (reference sequence).

The rearrangement joins TRBV29-1 to TRBJ1-1, with D maybe TRBD1 (6 bases). V gave up 3 bases and J gave up 10 bases, with 21 bases separating them. The germline CDR1 and CDR2 sequences are SQVTM and ANQGSEA. The CDR3 totals 14 residues. The CDR3, as DNA: TGCAGCGTTGACGGGGGGGGCAGTCCTCCGGCAGCTTTCTTT. It encodes CSVDGGGSPPAAFF. Variable domain in full (rest from reference TRBV29-1 and TRBJ1-1): SAVISQKPSRDICQRGTSLTIQCQVDSQVTMMFWYRQQPGQSLTLIATANQGSEATYESGFVIDKFPISRPNLTFSTLTVSNMSPEDSSIYLCSVDGGGSPPAAFFGQGTRLTVV.

On this clonotype itself: A much larger clone lies a single base off, so this may be a read error. The chain employs TRBV29-1 and TRBJ1-4; no definite D call. Germline assignment: CDR1 SQVTM and CDR2 ANQGSEA. The CDR3 is made up of 12 amino acids. The CDR3 here is CSVEEGNEKLLF. DNA of the CDR3: TGCAGCGTCGAGGAGGGTAACGAAAAACTGCTTTTT.

About this clonotype: An end of the junction differs from the germline gene, which may be a read error. The V call is TRBV25-1, the J call TRBJ2-5, with 14 bases fitting TRBD2. The end of the DNA aligns better with TRBJ2-1, so the J call may be wrong. The germline V gene encodes CDR1 MGHDK and CDR2 SYGVNS. The CDR3 sequence is 16 residues long. CDR3 amino acids: CATSDDRLAGGGKQFF. DNA of the CDR3: TGTGCCACCAGTGATGACCGACTAGCGGGGGGGGGGAAGCAGTTCTTC.

The gene calls are TRBV30 and TRBJ2-5, with D unresolved. V dropped 2 bases and J dropped 2 bases, with 15 bases sitting between them. The length of the CDR3 is 15 residues. Germline V CDR1 and CDR2: GTSNPN, SVGIG (reference sequence). This CDR3 reads CAWSSGHPLQETQYF. CDR3 in DNA: TGTGCCTGGAGTTCGGGTCACCCCCTACAAGAGACCCAGTACTTC.

Comments on this clonotype: A much larger clone is a single base away; this may be a read error. V and J are TRBV7-8 and TRBJ1-6; TRBD1 might be the D (5 bases). The germline gives CDR1 SGHVS, CDR2 FQNEAQ. The CDR3 spans 16 residues. The CDR3 DNA follows: TGCGCCAGCAGCCAAGAGGCAGGGATGGGGAATTCACCCCCCCACTTT. It translates to CASSQEAGMGNSPPHF.

The chain recombines TRBV5-1 with TRBJ1-2, with D perhaps TRBD1 (5 bases). The V end was cut by 5 bases, the J end by 12 bases, with 17 bases between. This CDR3 has 12 residues. Germline CDR1 is SGHRS and CDR2 is YFSETQ. CDR3 nucleotide sequence: TGCGCCAGCAGTGTGGACGGGGGTTTCGACACCTTC. This encodes CASSVDGGFDTF.

This chain connects TRBV7-2 to TRBJ2-5; tentatively, D is TRBD2 (6 bases). The CDR3 covers 13 residues. Germline V gives CDR1 SGHTA, CDR2 FQGNSA. V was clipped by 8 bases and J by 2 bases, with 12 bases between them. CDR3 residues: CASGPAGQETQYF. The CDR3 bases are TGTGCCAGCGGCCCCGCGGGACAAGAGACCCAGTACTTC.

CDR3 protein: CASSDSGQGGGNEQYF. CDR3 nucleotide sequence: TGCGCCAGCAGTGACTCCGGGCAGGGAGGGGGAAACGAGCAGTACTTC. This rearrangement joins TRBV10-2 to TRBJ2-7, with a weak D call TRBD2 (7 bases). The ends were cut back, 3 bases at V and 5 bases at J, with 20 bases in the middle. The CDR3 consists of 16 residues. CDR1 and CDR2 from the germline V gene are WSHSY and SAAADI.

This clonotype was seen at least ten times. This chain joins TRBV7-6 and TRBJ2-7; D unclear. Germline CDR1 reads SGHVS; CDR2 reads FNYEAQ. CDR3 length: 13 residues. V lost 5 bases, J lost 3 bases, and 11 bases lay in between. CDR3 loop: CASSPADFYEQYF. The CDR3 DNA sequence: TGTGCCAGCAGCCCCGCCGACTTCTACGAGCAGTACTTC.

V and J are TRBV7-2 and TRBJ1-3, with a tentative D call TRBD1 (5 bases). V dropped 7 bases and J dropped 3 bases, with 19 bases sitting between them. The CDR3 is 16 residues long. Per the germline V gene, CDR1 is SGHTA and CDR2 is FQGNSA. The CDR3 DNA is TGTGCCAGCACTTCTTATTTGGGGGAACGTGGAAACACCATATATTTT. The encoded protein is CASTSYLGERGNTIYF. The variable domain in full, completed from reference TRBV7-2 and TRBJ1-3, reads GAGVSQSPSNKVTEKGKDVELRCDPISGHTALYWYRQSLGQGLEFLIYFQGNSAPDKSGLPSDRFSAERTGGSVSTLTIQRTQQEDSAVYLCASTSYLGERGNTIYFGEGSWLTVV.

This clonotype was counted between two and nine times. DNA of the CDR3: TGTGCCTGGAGTGAGGCAATTATGGGGCTCCACTTT. It specifies CAWSEAIMGLHF. The chain recombines TRBV30 with TRBJ1-6; D unresolved. CDR1 GTSNPN and CDR2 SVGIG come from the germline V gene (reference sequence). Between the trimmed V and J ends, which lost 1 base and 16 bases, there was a span of 14 bases. This CDR3 is built from 12 residues.

This clonotype was seen ten or more times. The CDR3 is CSVEDSWETQYF. In nucleotides, the CDR3 is TGCAGCGTTGAAGATTCATGGGAGACCCAGTACTTC. The chain employs TRBV29-1 and TRBJ2-5; no clear D gene. In germline, CDR1 is SQVTM, CDR2 ANQGSEA. This CDR3 is built from 12 residues. V was cut by 0 bases and J by 5 bases, with 7 bases left in between.